Each of the 17 T cell receptor beta chains below was sequenced from the same sample in a study of blood T cell repertoires in COVID-19. Sequencing was performed with immunoSEQ multiplex PCR; in TCRdb, only in-frame clones are kept and a portion is missing. The sample lists hundreds of thousands of clones, roughly 91% occurring once. Sequencing was done on a sample of peripheral blood. These receptors were taken from a woman between 40 and 55 years old who had recovered from COVID-19.

The gene calls are TRBV5-1 and TRBJ2-4, with D possibly matching TRBD2 (6 bases). The CDR3 length is 14 residues. V was pared by 2 bases and J by 5 bases, with 11 bases between. From germline, CDR1 is SGHRS and CDR2 YFSETQ. In DNA, the CDR3 is TGCGCCAGCAGCTTCGGGGGTTTCGAAAACATTCAGTACTTC. It encodes CASSFGGFENIQYF.

This clone appeared a single time. The rearrangement links TRBV7-8 to TRBJ1-1; 11 bases fit TRBD1. Germline CDR1 SGHVS, CDR2 FQNEAQ. V gave up 5 bases and J gave up 2 bases; unmatched junction bases: 4. This CDR3 has 15 residues. DNA for the CDR3: TGTGCCAGCAGCCCCAGGACAGGGGGCAACACTGAAGCTTTCTTT. Translation gives CASSPRTGGNTEAFF.

The chain employs TRBV3-1 (or the pseudogene TRBV3-2) and TRBJ2-1; the match to TRBD2 covers 7 bases. V was pared by 6 bases and J by 10 bases, with 12 bases of the junction left unmatched. The CDR3 is 14 amino acids. Germline CDR1 is LGHDT and CDR2 is YNNKEL (reference sequence). The CDR3 is CASRDTSAPTEQFF. The CDR3 DNA is TGTGCCAGCAGGGACACTAGCGCCCCGACCGAGCAGTTCTTC.

This sequence joins TRBV7-2 and TRBJ1-2; TRBD1 might be the D (5 bases). The CDR3 is 13 amino acids. V shed 5 bases and J shed 5 bases, with 12 bases lying between them. The germline CDR1 and CDR2 sequences are SGHTA and FQGNSA. CDR3: CASSPGRWYGYTF. Written as DNA, the CDR3 is TGTGCCAGCAGCCCAGGGCGTTGGTATGGCTACACCTTC.

V is TRBV28 and J is TRBJ2-2; tentative D call: TRBD2 (7 bases). The CDR3 contains 15 residues. Germline assignment: CDR1 MDHEN and CDR2 SYDVKM. Trimming took off 10 bases at V and 7 bases at J, with 22 bases between the two ends. CDR3 sequence: CATQFPGGRGGELFF. In DNA form, the CDR3 reads TGTGCCACCCAGTTCCCCGGGGGGCGGGGCGGGGAGCTGTTTTTT.

V usage is TRBV10-3 and J usage is TRBJ1-1; D gene uncertain. This CDR3 spans 15 amino acids. V was cut by 3 bases and J by 0 bases, with 11 bases left in between. Germline V gives CDR1 ENHRY, CDR2 SYGVKD. Here the CDR3 DNA reads TGTGCCATCAGTGACGGGGTGCAGGTGAACACTGAAGCTTTCTTT. Encoded protein: CAISDGVQVNTEAFF.

The chain has TRBV6-2 or TRBV6-3 and TRBJ1-1; possible D gene TRBD1, 6 bases. Between the trimmed V and J ends, which lost 6 bases and 7 bases, there was a span of 15 bases. The CDR3 covers 13 residues. Germline CDR1 and CDR2: MNHEY and SVGEGT. The CDR3 DNA follows: TGTGCCAGCAGCCGCAGGGAGGGGGGTGAAGCTTTCTTT. Translated: CASSRREGGEAFF.

The chain has TRBV6-2 or TRBV6-3 and TRBJ2-7; no definite D call. The CDR3 is 13 residues long. Trimming took 6 bases from V and 0 from J, leaving 9 bases between them. The germline gives CDR1 MNHEY, CDR2 SVGEGT. The CDR3 DNA reads TGTGCCAGCAGCCCCCGCAGCTCCTACGAGCAGTACTTC. It codes for CASSPRSSYEQYF.

The chain carries TRBV7-9 and TRBJ1-1, with D possibly TRBD1 on 5 matching bases. CDR1 and CDR2 (germline): SEHNR, FQNEAQ (reference sequence). The CDR3 contains 14 residues. V dropped 3 bases and J dropped 1 base, with 9 bases sitting between them. In DNA form, the CDR3 reads TGTGCCAGCAGCTTTCAGGGCGCGAACACTGAAGCTTTCTTT. Its protein is CASSFQGANTEAFF.

The chain uses TRBV19 and TRBJ2-4; 7 positions match TRBD1. Germline CDR1 LNHDA, CDR2 SQIVND (reference sequence). The CDR3 runs to 15 residues. With V trimmed by 6 bases and J by 8 bases, 13 bases remained unmatched. In nucleotides, the CDR3 is TGTGCCAGTAGCCGACGAGGACAGGATTGGGACATTCAGTACTTC. Its translation is CASSRRGQDWDIQYF.

The chain employs TRBV19 and TRBJ1-4; D not resolved. The CDR3 runs to 14 residues. The V and J ends lost 3 bases and 8 bases respectively, with 13 bases between them. The germline CDR1 and CDR2 sequences are LNHDA and SQIVND (reference sequence). The chain's CDR3 is CASSIGQVGEKLFF. CDR3 sequence (DNA): TGTGCCAGTAGTATCGGTCAGGTGGGCGAAAAACTGTTTTTT.

This clone has only one observation. This chain links TRBV19 with TRBJ2-3; no definite D call. This CDR3 region has 12 residues. Germline V lookup: CDR1 LNHDA, CDR2 SQIVND (reference sequence). The V gene lost 1 base and the J gene lost 3 bases, with 2 bases spanning the gap. The CDR3 DNA follows: TGTGCCAGTAGTATAGCTACAGATACGCAGTATTTT. This encodes CASSIATDTQYF.

The chain uses TRBV12-3 or TRBV12-4 and TRBJ2-1, with D possibly TRBD1 on 5 matching bases. V lost 8 bases, J lost 2 bases, and 10 bases lay in between. The CDR3 runs to 13 residues. DNA for the CDR3: TGTGCCAGCCGGCGCAGGGCCTACAATGAGCAGTTCTTC. Amino acid sequence: CASRRRAYNEQFF.

This chain uses TRBV2 with TRBJ2-7, with 7 bases that match TRBD2. The CDR3 has 12 residues. V was pared by 6 bases and J by 7 bases, with 6 bases of the junction left unmatched. CDR1 is SNHLY and CDR2 is FYNNEI in the germline V gene. CDR3 amino acids: CASSGLAVEQYV. CDR3 in DNA: TGTGCCAGCAGCGGCCTAGCGGTAGAGCAGTACGTC.

This clone was seen once. The CDR3 loop reads CASRMGPGELFF. CDR3 sequence (DNA): TGTGCCAGCAGAATGGGGCCCGGGGAGCTGTTTTTT. The V and J genes are TRBV3-1 (or the pseudogene TRBV3-2) and TRBJ2-2, with D tentatively TRBD1 (5 bases). The germline V gene encodes CDR1 LGHDT and CDR2 YNNKEL (reference sequence). The CDR3 totals 12 residues. Trimming pared 6 bases from V and 6 bases from J, leaving 8 bases between.

J is TRBJ2-1 and V is TRBV19; TRBD2 is a possible D gene (6 bases). CDR1 is LNHDA and CDR2 is SQIVND in the germline V gene (reference sequence). The CDR3 runs to 15 residues. The ends were cut back, 6 bases at V and 0 bases at J, with 12 bases in the middle. CDR3 sequence reads: CASSTGGTSYNEQFF. The CDR3 DNA reads TGTGCCAGTAGCACCGGAGGGACCTCCTACAATGAGCAGTTCTTC.

This chain links TRBV5-8 with TRBJ2-5, with 7 bases identical to TRBD2. Germline-derived CDR1 and CDR2 are SGHTS and YDEGEE. V trimming: 4 bases; J trimming: 5 bases; junction bases outside the gene matches: 11. The CDR3 runs 15 residues. CDR3 protein: CASSPGPWTRETQYF. The CDR3, as DNA: TGTGCCAGCAGCCCAGGACCGTGGACTAGGGAGACCCAGTACTTC.